The clone carrying this T cell receptor (beta chain) was seen a few times. The data were obtained in a study of T-cell reconstitution after alpha-beta-depleted transplantation in children. Preparing the TCRbeta library involved the use of unique molecular identifiers. Each CDR3 protein is one row after TCRdb ran MiXCR on the PCR reads. The sample holds about 420,000 distinct CDR3 sequences, 15% to 20% seen once. The CDR3 loop spans 15 amino acids. Trimming cost V 4 bases and J 4 bases, with 15 bases left between them. Germline CDR1 reads ENHRY; CDR2 reads SYGVKD. Sequenced material: PBMCs, mostly from graft donor cells, taken 360 days after TCRalphabeta/CD19-depleted stem cell transplant. This chain connects TRBV10-3 to TRBJ2-3; D gene ambiguous. This sequence was found in a boy younger than two who had a stem cell transplant for Wiskott-Aldrich syndrome, so the T cells may come from the graft donor. Here the CDR3 DNA reads TGTGCCATCAGTGCGTACCAGCACAAGGCAGATACGCAGTATTTT. Protein: CAISAYQHKADTQYF.